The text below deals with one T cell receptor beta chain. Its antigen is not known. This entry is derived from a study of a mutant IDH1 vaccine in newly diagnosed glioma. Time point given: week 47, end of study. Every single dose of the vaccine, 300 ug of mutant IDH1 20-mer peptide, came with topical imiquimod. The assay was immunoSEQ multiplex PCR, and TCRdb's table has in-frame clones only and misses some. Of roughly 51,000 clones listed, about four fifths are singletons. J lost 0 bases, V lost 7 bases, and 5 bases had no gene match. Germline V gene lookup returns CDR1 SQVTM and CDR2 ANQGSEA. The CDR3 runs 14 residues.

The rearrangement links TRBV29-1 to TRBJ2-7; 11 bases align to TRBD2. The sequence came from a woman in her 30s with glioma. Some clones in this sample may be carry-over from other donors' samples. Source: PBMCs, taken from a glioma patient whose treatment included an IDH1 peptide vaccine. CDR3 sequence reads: CSGSTSGNSYEQYF. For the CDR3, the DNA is TGCAGCGGATCGACTAGCGGGAACTCCTACGAGCAGTACTTC.